The 22 T cell receptor beta chains in this list originate from one sample, sequenced in a study of blood T cell repertoires in COVID-19. Assay used: immunoSEQ multiplex PCR; TCRdb lists only in-frame clones, some missing. Among a few hundred thousand clones, about 90% were seen once, and the ten largest hold 11%. The sequencing sample was made of peripheral blood. The receptors come from a woman in her twenties or thirties with COVID-19, enrolled during active disease.

This chain joins TRBV28 and TRBJ2-1; 16 positions agree with TRBD2. Germline trimming cut 7 bases from V and 6 bases from J; bases unmatched to any gene: 12. From germline, CDR1 is MDHEN and CDR2 SYDVKM. The CDR3 is 18 amino acids. The CDR3 coding sequence is TGTGCCAGCATTCAGAGGCCGGGACTAGCGGGGGGGGCCAATGAGCAGTTCTTC. Amino acid sequence: CASIQRPGLAGGANEQFF.

The V and J genes are TRBV23-1 and TRBJ2-3; TRBD1 matches at 7 bases. TRBV23-1 is annotated as an ORF whose role is uncertain. CDR3 length: 14 amino acids. With V trimmed by 8 bases and J by 2 bases, 7 bases remained unmatched. Here the CDR3 DNA reads TGCGCCAGCGCCGCAGGGGGTTACACAGATACGCAGTATTTT. The encoded protein is CASAAGGYTDTQYF.

The chain recombines TRBV5-4 with TRBJ1-2; D is ambiguous. From germline, CDR1 is SGHNT and CDR2 YYREEE (reference sequence). The CDR3 totals 13 residues. V shed 0 bases and J shed 4 bases, with 7 bases lying between them. CDR3 loop: CASSLDQFYGYTF. The CDR3 coding sequence is TGTGCCAGCAGCTTGGACCAGTTCTATGGCTACACCTTC. Supplemented by reference TRBV5-4 and TRBJ1-2, the full variable domain reads ETGVTQSPTHLIKTRGQQVTLRCSSQSGHNTVSWYQQALGQGPQFIFQYYREEENGRGNFPPRFSGLQFPNYSSELNVNALELDDSALYLCASSLDQFYGYTFGSGTRLTVV.

This sequence joins TRBV30 and TRBJ1-1, with D hard to call. The CDR3 consists of 13 residues. Germline values: CDR1 GTSNPN, CDR2 SVGIG (reference sequence). Trimming took 4 bases from V and 7 from J, leaving 16 bases between them. CDR3 DNA: TGTGCCTGGATTCCACGGTCTAGTCTTGAAGCTTTCTTT. Protein product: CAWIPRSSLEAFF.

The chain combines TRBV19 with TRBJ2-1; 7 bases match TRBD2. The CDR3 has 17 residues. Germline lookup yields CDR1 LNHDA and CDR2 SQIVND (reference sequence). V shed 0 bases and J 9 bases; nucleotides not matched to a gene: 14. CDR3 sequence (DNA): TGTGCCAGTAGTATAGACCTTAGCGGGTCTGGCGGGGGTGAGCAGTTCTTC. Translating gives CASSIDLSGSGGGEQFF.

This clone was found a few times. In DNA form, the CDR3 reads TGTGCCAGCAGCAGACAGGTTAATGAAAAACTGTTTTTT. Translated: CASSRQVNEKLFF. The chain links TRBV11-2 to TRBJ1-4; D may be TRBD1 (6 bases). Germline V gene lookup returns CDR1 SGHAT and CDR2 FQNNGV. The germline V and J ends were trimmed by 5 bases and 4 bases, with 8 bases remaining between them. The CDR3 contains 13 residues. Based on the CDR3 plus reference TRBV11-2 and TRBJ1-4, the full variable domain is EAGVAQSPRYKIIEKRQSVAFWCNPISGHATLYWYQQILGQGPKLLIQFQNNGVVDDSQLPKDRFSAERLKGVDSTLKIQPAKLEDSAVYLCASSRQVNEKLFFGSGTQLSVL.

The chain employs TRBV10-3 and TRBJ1-5; TRBD1 matches 8 bases. After removal of 2 bases from V and 7 bases from J, the junction contained 10 bases not matched to a gene. Per germline, CDR1 ENHRY and CDR2 SYGVKD. This CDR3 has 16 residues. The CDR3 DNA sequence: TGTGCCATCAGTGAGGGTAGACAGGGGCGAAACCAGCCCCAGCATTTT. Protein sequence: CAISEGRQGRNQPQHF.

This chain links TRBV18 with TRBJ2-7, with 8 bases fitting TRBD2. In germline, CDR1 is KGHSH, CDR2 LQKENI. V shed 4 bases, J shed 5 bases, and the junction held 7 bases outside the gene matches. This CDR3 has 14 residues. Here the CDR3 DNA reads TGTGCCAGCTCACGAGAGCGGGGGCTCGACGAGCAGTACTTC. The encoded protein is CASSRERGLDEQYF.

The chain links TRBV19 to TRBJ1-1; the D is unclear. CDR3 length equals 14 residues. The V end lost 5 bases, the J end lost 1 base, and 11 bases lay between the germline ends. Germline V lookup: CDR1 LNHDA, CDR2 SQIVND (reference sequence). The CDR3: CASSWRLTNTEAFF. CDR3 DNA: TGTGCCAGTAGTTGGAGACTTACGAACACTGAAGCTTTCTTT.

The V call is TRBV30, the J call TRBJ2-7; tentative D call: TRBD1 (6 bases). CDR3 length: 12 amino acids. Germline CDR1 reads GTSNPN; CDR2 reads SVGIG (reference sequence). V lost 1 base and J lost 2, with 6 bases in between. The chain's CDR3 is CAWSGDTYEQYF. CDR3 nucleotides: TGTGCCTGGAGTGGGGACACCTACGAGCAGTACTTC.

The chain has TRBV6-1 and TRBJ2-7; D is perhaps TRBD1 (5 bases). V was shortened by 0 bases and J by 2 bases, with 11 bases between the two germline ends. Germline values: CDR1 MNHNS, CDR2 SASEGT. The CDR3 length is 15 residues. CDR3 in amino acids: CASSEAGRSTYEQYF. DNA for the CDR3: TGTGCCAGCAGTGAAGCGGGGCGGTCGACCTACGAGCAGTACTTC.

A remark on this clone: The sample contains more than one DNA sequence encoding this CDR3. The chain uses TRBV28 and TRBJ1-1, with D tentatively TRBD1 (5 bases). Germline-derived CDR1 and CDR2 are MDHEN and SYDVKM. The CDR3 covers 15 residues. V gave up 3 bases and J gave up 0 bases, with 11 bases separating them. The CDR3 sequence: CASSFPGHVNTEAFF. CDR3 in DNA: TGTGCCAGCAGTTTCCCCGGACACGTGAACACTGAAGCTTTCTTT. Filled out from reference TRBV28 and TRBJ1-1, the complete variable domain reads DVKVTQSSRYLVKRTGEKVFLECVQDMDHENMFWYRQDPGLGLRLIYFSYDVKMKEKGDIPEGYSVSREKKERFSLILESASTNQTSMYLCASSFPGHVNTEAFFGQGTRLTVV.

This clone was counted between two and nine times. The chain couples TRBV19 to TRBJ1-4; weak D call: TRBD1 (5 bases). This CDR3 has 14 amino acids. V was trimmed by 4 bases and J by 13 bases, leaving 19 bases between them. From germline, CDR1 is LNHDA and CDR2 SQIVND (reference sequence). The CDR3 nucleotides read TGTGCCAGTAGTAAAACGACCGAGGACATCGGACTGTTTTTT. It specifies CASSKTTEDIGLFF.

This chain connects TRBV14 to TRBJ1-4; D possibly corresponds to TRBD1 (6 bases). Trimming took 4 bases from V and 6 from J, leaving 9 bases between them. CDR1 and CDR2 from the germline V gene are SGHDN and FVKESK. The CDR3 is 13 residues long. The CDR3 sequence is CASSPQGYEKLFF. The CDR3 nucleotides read TGTGCCAGCAGCCCCCAGGGGTATGAAAAACTGTTTTTT.

This chain connects TRBV7-2 to TRBJ1-5; no firm D call. The CDR3 is 14 amino acids. Germline V gene lookup returns CDR1 SGHTA and CDR2 FQGNSA. V was clipped by 3 bases and J by 2 bases, with 8 bases between them. Here the CDR3 reads CASSFNSGNQPQHF. DNA for the CDR3: TGTGCCAGCAGCTTTAATAGCGGCAATCAGCCCCAGCATTTT.

This sequence joins TRBV12-3 or TRBV12-4 and TRBJ1-2; 7 nucleotides line up with TRBD1. The CDR3 loop spans 12 amino acids. V lost 8 bases, J lost 9 bases, and 9 bases stayed unmatched. The CDR3 nucleotides are TGTGCCAGCGGAGACAGGGTTCTGAGCTACACCTTC. Protein: CASGDRVLSYTF.

This rearrangement joins TRBV2 to TRBJ2-2; D ambiguous. V was shortened by 11 bases and J by 0 bases, with 16 bases between the two germline ends. There are 15 residues in the CDR3. Germline V lookup: CDR1 SNHLY, CDR2 FYNNEI. DNA for the CDR3: TGTGCCCTCTCTCCATCGGTTACGAACACCGGGGAGCTGTTTTTT. This gives the protein CALSPSVTNTGELFF. Variable domain in full (rest from reference TRBV2 and TRBJ2-2): EPEVTQTPSHQVTQMGQEVILRCVPISNHLYFYWYRQILGQKVEFLVSFYNNEISEKSEIFDDQFSVERPDGSNFTLKIRSTKLEDSAMYFCALSPSVTNTGELFFGEGSRLTVL.

The chain is built from TRBV18 and TRBJ1-1; possible D gene TRBD1, 6 bases. V was clipped by 2 bases and J by 5 bases, with 18 bases between them. This CDR3 has 16 amino acids. Germline assignment: CDR1 KGHSH and CDR2 LQKENI. CDR3 sequence reads: CASSPDTGFGRTEAFF. DNA for the CDR3: TGTGCCAGCTCACCAGATACAGGGTTCGGGCGGACTGAAGCTTTCTTT. The complete variable domain, with remaining parts taken from reference TRBV18 and TRBJ1-1, reads NAGVMQNPRHLVRRRGQEARLRCSPMKGHSHVYWYRQLPEEGLKFMVYLQKENIIDESGMPKERFSAEFPKEGPSILRIQQVVRGDSAAYFCASSPDTGFGRTEAFFGQGTRLTVV.

The CDR3 sequence is CATSPAGTAWDGYTF. The CDR3 DNA reads as TGTGCCACCAGCCCAGCGGGCACTGCATGGGATGGCTACACCTTC. This sequence joins TRBV15 and TRBJ1-2; no clear D gene. Trimming pared 5 bases from V and 6 bases from J, leaving 19 bases between. CDR3 length: 15 amino acids. CDR1 and CDR2 (germline): LNHNV, YYDKDF (reference sequence).

The chain has TRBV19 and TRBJ1-2, with 7 bases identical to TRBD1. The trim removed 6 bases at V and 2 bases at J, leaving 3 bases unmatched. Germline CDR1 is LNHDA and CDR2 is SQIVND (reference sequence). CDR3 length: 13 residues. The CDR3 region is CASSRDRNYGYTF. The CDR3 DNA is TGTGCCAGTAGCCGGGACAGAAACTATGGCTACACCTTC.

The J gene is TRBJ2-7, the V gene TRBV2, with TRBD2 matching 8 bases. CDR1 is SNHLY, CDR2 FYNNEI, per germline. The CDR3 loop spans 15 amino acids. Unmatched junction bases numbered 7, after V lost 4 bases and J lost 2 bases. The DNA for the CDR3 is TGTGCCAGCAGTGTCCAGGCGGGGGGAACCTACGAGCAGTACTTC. This sequence encodes CASSVQAGGTYEQYF.

This chain links TRBV19 with TRBJ1-1, with D maybe TRBD1 (5 bases). The germline V and J ends were trimmed by 10 bases and 0 bases, with 18 bases remaining between them. Germline V gene sequence: CDR1 LNHDA, CDR2 SQIVND (reference sequence). CDR3 length: 15 amino acids. The CDR3 reads CATQQATVMNTEAFF. In nucleotides, the CDR3 is TGTGCCACGCAACAGGCGACAGTAATGAACACTGAAGCTTTCTTT.